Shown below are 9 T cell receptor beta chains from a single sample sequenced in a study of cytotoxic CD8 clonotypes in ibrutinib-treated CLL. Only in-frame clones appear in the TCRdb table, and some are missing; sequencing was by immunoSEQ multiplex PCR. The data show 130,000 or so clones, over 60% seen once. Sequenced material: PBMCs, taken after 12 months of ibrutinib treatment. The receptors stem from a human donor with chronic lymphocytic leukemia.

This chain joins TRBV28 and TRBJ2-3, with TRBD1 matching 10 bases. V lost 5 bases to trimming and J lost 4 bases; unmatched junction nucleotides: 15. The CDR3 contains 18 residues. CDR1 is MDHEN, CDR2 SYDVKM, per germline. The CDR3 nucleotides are TGTGCCAGCAGTCCAGAATTGCAGACAGGGGGCTTGGCAGATACGCAGTATTTT. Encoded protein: CASSPELQTGGLADTQYF. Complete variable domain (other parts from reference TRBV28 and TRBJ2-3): DVKVTQSSRYLVKRTGEKVFLECVQDMDHENMFWYRQDPGLGLRLIYFSYDVKMKEKGDIPEGYSVSREKKERFSLILESASTNQTSMYLCASSPELQTGGLADTQYFGPGTRLTVL.

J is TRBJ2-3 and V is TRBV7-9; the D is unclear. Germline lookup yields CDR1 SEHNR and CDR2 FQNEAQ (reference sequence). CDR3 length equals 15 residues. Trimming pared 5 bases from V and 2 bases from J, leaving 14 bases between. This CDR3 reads CASSPSLVATDTQYF. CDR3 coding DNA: TGTGCCAGCAGCCCCTCCCTGGTAGCCACAGATACGCAGTATTTT. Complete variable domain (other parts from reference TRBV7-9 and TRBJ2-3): DTGVSQNPRHKITKRGQNVTFRCDPISEHNRLYWYRQTLGQGPEFLTYFQNEAQLEKSRLLSDRFSAERPKGSFSTLEIQRTEQGDSAMYLCASSPSLVATDTQYFGPGTRLTVL.

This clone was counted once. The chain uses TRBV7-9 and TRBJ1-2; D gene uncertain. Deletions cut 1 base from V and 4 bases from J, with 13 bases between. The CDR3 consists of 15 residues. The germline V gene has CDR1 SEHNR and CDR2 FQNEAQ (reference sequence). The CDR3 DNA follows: TGTGCCAGCAGCTTAGTAGGTATAACTTCCTATGGCTACACCTTC. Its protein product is CASSLVGITSYGYTF.

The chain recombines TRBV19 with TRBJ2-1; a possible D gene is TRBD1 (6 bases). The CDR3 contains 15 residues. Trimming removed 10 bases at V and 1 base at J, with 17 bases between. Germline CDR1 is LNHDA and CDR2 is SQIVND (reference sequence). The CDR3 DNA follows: TGTGCCATTTCAACAGGGCCGCAATCCTACAATGAGCAGTTCTTC. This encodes CAISTGPQSYNEQFF.

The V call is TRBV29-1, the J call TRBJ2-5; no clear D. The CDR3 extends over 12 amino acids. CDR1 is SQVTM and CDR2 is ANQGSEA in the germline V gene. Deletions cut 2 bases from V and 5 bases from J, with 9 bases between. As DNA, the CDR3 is TGCAGCGTTGAACCCCAAGGGGAGACCCAGTACTTC. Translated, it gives CSVEPQGETQYF.

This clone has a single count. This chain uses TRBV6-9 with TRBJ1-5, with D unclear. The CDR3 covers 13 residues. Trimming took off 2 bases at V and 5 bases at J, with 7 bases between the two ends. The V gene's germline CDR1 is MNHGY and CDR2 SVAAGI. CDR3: CASSYGRYQPQHF. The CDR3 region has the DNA TGTGCCAGCAGTTATGGCAGATATCAGCCCCAGCATTTT.

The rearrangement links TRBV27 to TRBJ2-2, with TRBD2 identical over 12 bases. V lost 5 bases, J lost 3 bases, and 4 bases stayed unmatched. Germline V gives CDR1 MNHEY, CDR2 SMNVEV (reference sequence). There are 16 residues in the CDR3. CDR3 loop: CASSPPSGRDTGELFF. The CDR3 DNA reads TGTGCCAGCAGTCCTCCTAGCGGGAGGGACACCGGGGAGCTGTTTTTT.

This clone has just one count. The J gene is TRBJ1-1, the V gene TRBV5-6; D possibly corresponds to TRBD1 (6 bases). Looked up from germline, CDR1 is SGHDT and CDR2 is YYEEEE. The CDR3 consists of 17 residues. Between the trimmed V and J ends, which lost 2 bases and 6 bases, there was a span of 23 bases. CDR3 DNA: TGTGCCAGCAGCTTTCTGCGTCGACAGGCAGGTTACGCTGAAGCTTTCTTT. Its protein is CASSFLRRQAGYAEAFF.

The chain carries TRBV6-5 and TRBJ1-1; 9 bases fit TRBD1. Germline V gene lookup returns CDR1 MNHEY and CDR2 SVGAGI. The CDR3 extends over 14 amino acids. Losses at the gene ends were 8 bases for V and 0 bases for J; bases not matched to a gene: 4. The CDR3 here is CASGRDRVNTEAFF. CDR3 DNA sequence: TGTGCCAGCGGAAGGGACAGGGTGAACACTGAAGCTTTCTTT.